This T cell receptor (beta chain) was sequenced during a study of blood T cells in healthy people across ages. Turning to the study itself: There was about one barcoded beta molecule captured by template switching per two T cells. Points from the study as a whole: The CMV status of each donor remained undetermined, and this could have confounded shifts in expanded clonotypes.

This clonotype was found a few times. Antigen: not known. For every donor, a draw yielded about 9.7 milliliters of peripheral blood. Sample-barcoded 5' priming and a J-beta primer mix drove a second PCR of 7 to 11 cycles. TCRdb re-called the 5' RACE reads through MiXCR, storing one row per CDR3 protein. The sample has 650,000 to 950,000 distinct CDR3 sequences, roughly 44% seen once. This TCR was sampled from a man in his fifties or sixties in good health. Sequenced sample: blood.

The CDR3 DNA reads TGTGCCAGCACCCCGGGACTAGCAGACAATGAGCAGTTCTTC. This encodes CASTPGLADNEQFF. V is TRBV7-2 and J is TRBJ2-1; TRBD2 matches 9 bases. The CDR3 contains 14 residues. Germline V lookup: CDR1 SGHTA, CDR2 FQGNSA. J gave up 5 bases and V 7 bases, and 6 bases lay outside the gene matches. The whole variable domain, filled in from reference TRBV7-2 and TRBJ2-1, reads GAGVSQSPSNKVTEKGKDVELRCDPISGHTALYWYRQSLGQGLEFLIYFQGNSAPDKSGLPSDRFSAERTGGSVSTLTIQRTQQEDSAVYLCASTPGLADNEQFFGPGTRLTVL.